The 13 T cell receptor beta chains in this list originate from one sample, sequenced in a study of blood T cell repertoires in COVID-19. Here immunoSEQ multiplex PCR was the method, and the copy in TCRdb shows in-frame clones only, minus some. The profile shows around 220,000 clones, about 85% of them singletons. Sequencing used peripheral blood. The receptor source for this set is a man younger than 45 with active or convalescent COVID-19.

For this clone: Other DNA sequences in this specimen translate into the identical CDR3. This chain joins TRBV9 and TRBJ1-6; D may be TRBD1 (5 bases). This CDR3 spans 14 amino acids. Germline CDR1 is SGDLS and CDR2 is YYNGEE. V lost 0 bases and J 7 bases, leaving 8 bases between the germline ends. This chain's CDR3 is CASSVGGGNSPLHF. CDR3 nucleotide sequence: TGTGCCAGCAGCGTAGGGGGGGGAAATTCACCCCTCCACTTT.

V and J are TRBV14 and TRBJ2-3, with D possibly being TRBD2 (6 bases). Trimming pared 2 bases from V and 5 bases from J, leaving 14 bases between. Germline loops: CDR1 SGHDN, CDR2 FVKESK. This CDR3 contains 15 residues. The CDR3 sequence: CASSQFIAGRDTQYF. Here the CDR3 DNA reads TGTGCCAGCAGCCAATTCATTGCGGGACGAGATACGCAGTATTTT. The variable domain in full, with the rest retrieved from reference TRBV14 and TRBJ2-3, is EAGVTQFPSHSVIEKGQTVTLRCDPISGHDNLYWYRRVMGKEIKFLLHFVKESKQDESGMPNNRFLAERTGGTYSTLKVQPAELEDSGVYFCASSQFIAGRDTQYFGPGTRLTVL.

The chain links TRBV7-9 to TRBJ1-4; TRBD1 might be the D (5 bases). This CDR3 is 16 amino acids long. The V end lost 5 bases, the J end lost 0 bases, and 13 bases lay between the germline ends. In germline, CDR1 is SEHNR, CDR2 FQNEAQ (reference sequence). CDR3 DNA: TGTGCCAGCAGCCAGCCGCGGGGCTCAACTAATGAAAAACTGTTTTTT. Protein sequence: CASSQPRGSTNEKLFF.

The CDR3 region is CATSDRQTADTQYF. CDR3 DNA: TGTGCCACCAGTGACCGCCAGACAGCTGATACGCAGTATTTT. The V gene is TRBV24-1, the J gene TRBJ2-3; D possibly corresponds to TRBD1 (5 bases). CDR1 and CDR2 (germline): KGHDR, SFDVKD. The V and J ends lost 4 bases and 6 bases respectively, with 13 bases between them. CDR3 size: 14 residues.

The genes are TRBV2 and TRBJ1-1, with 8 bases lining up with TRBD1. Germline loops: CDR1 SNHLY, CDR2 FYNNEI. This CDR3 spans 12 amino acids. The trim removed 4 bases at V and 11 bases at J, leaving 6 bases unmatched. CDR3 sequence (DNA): TGTGCCAGCAGTGGGAGGACAGGGTATGCTTTCTTT. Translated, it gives CASSGRTGYAFF.

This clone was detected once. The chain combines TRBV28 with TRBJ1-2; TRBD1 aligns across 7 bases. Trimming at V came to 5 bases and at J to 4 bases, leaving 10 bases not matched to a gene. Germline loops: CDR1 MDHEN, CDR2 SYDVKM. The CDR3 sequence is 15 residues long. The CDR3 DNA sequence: TGTGCCAGCAGTGGATCCGGGACAGCCACCTATGGCTACACCTTC. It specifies CASSGSGTATYGYTF.

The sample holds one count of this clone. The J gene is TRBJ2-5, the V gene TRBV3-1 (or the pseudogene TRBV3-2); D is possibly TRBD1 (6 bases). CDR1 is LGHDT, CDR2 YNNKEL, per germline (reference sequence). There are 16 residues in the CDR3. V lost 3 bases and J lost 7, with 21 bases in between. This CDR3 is CASSHGGQLDRWTQYF. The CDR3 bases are TGTGCCAGCAGCCATGGCGGACAGCTGGACCGATGGACCCAGTACTTC.

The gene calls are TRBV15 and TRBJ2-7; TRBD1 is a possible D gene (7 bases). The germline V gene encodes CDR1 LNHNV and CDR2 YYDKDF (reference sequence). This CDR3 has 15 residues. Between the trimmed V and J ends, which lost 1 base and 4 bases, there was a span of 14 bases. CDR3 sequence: CATSRAKTGTYEQYF. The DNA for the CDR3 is TGTGCCACCAGCAGAGCCAAGACAGGGACTTACGAGCAGTACTTC.

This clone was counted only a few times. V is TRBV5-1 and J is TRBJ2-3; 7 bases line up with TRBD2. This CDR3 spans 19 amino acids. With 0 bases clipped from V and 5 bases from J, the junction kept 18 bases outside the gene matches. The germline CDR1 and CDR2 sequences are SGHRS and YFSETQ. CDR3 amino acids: CASSLGGVGTKLWKDTQYF. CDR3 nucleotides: TGCGCCAGCAGCTTGGGAGGTGTCGGGACTAAATTGTGGAAAGATACGCAGTATTTT.

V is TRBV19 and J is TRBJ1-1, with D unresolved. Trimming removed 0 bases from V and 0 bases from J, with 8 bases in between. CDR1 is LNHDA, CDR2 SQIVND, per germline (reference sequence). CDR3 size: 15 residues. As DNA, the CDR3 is TGTGCCAGTAGTATAGACAGTAAAATGAACACTGAAGCTTTCTTT. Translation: CASSIDSKMNTEAFF.

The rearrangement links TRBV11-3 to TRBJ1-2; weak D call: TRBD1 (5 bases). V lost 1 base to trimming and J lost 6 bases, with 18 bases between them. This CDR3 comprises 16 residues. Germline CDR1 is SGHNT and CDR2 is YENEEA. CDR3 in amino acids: CASSLVGPGLWNGYTF. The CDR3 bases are TGTGCCAGCAGCTTAGTAGGTCCAGGGTTGTGGAATGGCTACACCTTC. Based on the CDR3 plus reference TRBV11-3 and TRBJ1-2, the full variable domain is EAGVVQSPRYKIIEKKQPVAFWCNPISGHNTLYWYLQNLGQGPELLIRYENEEAVDDSQLPKDRFSAERLKGVDSTLKIQPAELGDSAVYLCASSLVGPGLWNGYTFGSGTRLTVV.

The CDR3 spells CASSQGSGRRGSQPQHF. CDR3 bases: TGTGCCAGCAGCCAAGGATCAGGGAGGCGAGGTAGTCAGCCCCAGCATTTT. This sequence joins TRBV3-1 (or the pseudogene TRBV3-2) and TRBJ1-5; D is possibly TRBD1 (5 bases). Germline CDR1 and CDR2: LGHDT and YNNKEL (reference sequence). Deletions cut 1 base from V and 6 bases from J, with 19 bases between. The CDR3 has 17 amino acids.

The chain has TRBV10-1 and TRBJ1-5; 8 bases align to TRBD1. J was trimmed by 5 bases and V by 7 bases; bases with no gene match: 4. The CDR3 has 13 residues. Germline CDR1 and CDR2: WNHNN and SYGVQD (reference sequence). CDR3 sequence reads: CASNDRGYQPQHF. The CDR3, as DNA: TGCGCCAGCAACGACAGGGGATATCAGCCCCAGCATTTT.